Listed here is a single TCR beta chain. This specimen belongs to a study of T cells in tuberculosis. Repertoires were generated with immunoSEQ multiplex PCR, while TCRdb's copy carries only in-frame clones and drops some. This table has roughly 30,000 clones, roughly 90% appearing once. The germline gives CDR1 MDHEN, CDR2 SYDVKM. CDR3 length: 15 residues. V lost 5 bases to trimming and J lost 4 bases; unmatched junction nucleotides: 8. This TCR derives from a donor aged 10-29 years with latent tuberculosis or without tuberculosis infection. Input material: PBMCs. This chain uses TRBV28 with TRBJ1-5; 7 bases match TRBD1. The CDR3 region is CASSLRQGPNQPQHF. CDR3 DNA: TGTGCCAGCAGTCTTCGACAGGGACCGAATCAGCCCCAGCATTTT.